This T cell receptor beta chain appears in the sequencing data of a study of T-cell reconstitution after alpha-beta-depleted transplantation in children. This clonotype was seen once. A TCRbeta library incorporating unique molecular identifiers was prepared. One entry per CDR3 protein, called by TCRdb with MiXCR from the PCR reads. The sample carries 500,000 to 600,000 distinct CDR3 sequences, over 25% recorded once. The ends were cut back, 6 bases at V and 5 bases at J, with 11 bases in the middle. Germline V gene data show CDR1 as DFQATT and CDR2 as SNEGSKA (reference sequence). The CDR3 sequence is 12 residues long.

The TCR originated in a human donor who donated a stem cell graft to a child with aplastic anemia. This chain connects TRBV20-1 to TRBJ2-1; D is tentatively TRBD1 or TRBD2 (5 bases each). The material was PBMCs from the stem cell graft donor, obtained from the stem cell graft. CDR3 nucleotide sequence: TGCAGTGCCGGGGCCGGGAACAATGAGCAGTTCTTC. This gives the protein CSAGAGNNEQFF.